Below are 11 T cell receptor beta chains sequenced from a single sample in a study of OX40 agonist ivuxolimab in advanced cancers. Data came from immunoSEQ multiplex PCR; TCRdb stores just in-frame clones and leaves some out. The table includes tens of thousands of clones, about four fifths detected once. The sequences come from CD4+ or CD8+ T cells sorted from blood, collected in a trial of the OX40 agonist ivuxolimab. These TCRs come from an adult with an advanced solid tumor such as melanoma, head and neck, liver or kidney cancer.

The chain uses TRBV7-7 and TRBJ2-1; D not resolved. Germline lookup yields CDR1 SSHAT and CDR2 FNYEAQ (reference sequence). The CDR3 consists of 13 residues. Trimming removed 1 base at V and 4 bases at J, with 5 bases between. The CDR3 spells CASSLGRYNEQFF. The CDR3 DNA reads as TGTGCCAGCAGCTTAGGCAGGTACAATGAGCAGTTCTTC.

The J gene is TRBJ1-2, the V gene TRBV5-1; D call uncertain. V was cut by 0 bases and J by 0 bases, with 9 bases left in between. Per germline, CDR1 SGHRS and CDR2 YFSETQ. The CDR3 runs 15 residues. CDR3 DNA: TGCGCCAGCAGCTTGGGAGGAACCCCTAACTATGGCTACACCTTC. This sequence encodes CASSLGGTPNYGYTF.

V gene TRBV11-2 combines with J gene TRBJ1-3; TRBD1 might be the D (5 bases). Germline values: CDR1 SGHAT, CDR2 FQNNGV. With 5 bases removed from V and 7 bases from J, the gap between germline ends came to 18 bases. This CDR3 is built from 15 residues. The CDR3: CASSIARAVRNTIYF. Written as DNA, the CDR3 is TGTGCCAGCAGCATAGCCAGGGCAGTTCGGAACACCATATATTTT.

The chain uses TRBV7-9 and TRBJ1-5; 7 positions agree with TRBD1. The germline V gene encodes CDR1 SEHNR and CDR2 FQNEAQ (reference sequence). There are 15 residues in the CDR3. V shed 1 base and J 5 bases; nucleotides not matched to a gene: 5. The CDR3 here is CASSLGTTGDQPQHF. In DNA form, the CDR3 reads TGTGCCAGCAGCTTAGGAACTACAGGGGATCAGCCCCAGCATTTT.

CDR3 region: CASSPGTGGRRTGANVLTF. The DNA for the CDR3 is TGTGCCAGCAGCCCCGGGACAGGGGGTCGCCGAACTGGGGCCAACGTCCTGACTTTC. This sequence joins TRBV7-8 and TRBJ2-6; 11 bases match TRBD1. After removal of 5 bases from V and 2 bases from J, the junction contained 11 bases not matched to a gene. Germline V gene lookup returns CDR1 SGHVS and CDR2 FQNEAQ. There are 19 residues in the CDR3.

J is TRBJ2-7 and V is TRBV4-3, with 9 bases aligning to TRBD2. The CDR3 has 14 residues. Germline V lookup: CDR1 LGHNA, CDR2 YSLEER. The ends lost 0 bases at V and 5 bases at J; junction bases unmatched: 2. The CDR3 protein is CASSQDASGDEQYF. DNA of the CDR3: TGCGCCAGCAGCCAAGATGCTAGCGGGGACGAGCAGTACTTC.

This rearrangement joins TRBV6-6 to TRBJ2-1, with 8 bases that match TRBD1. Germline V CDR1 and CDR2: MNHNY, SVGAGI (reference sequence). V gave up 7 bases and J gave up 8 bases; unmatched junction bases: 13. This CDR3 is 15 amino acids long. The CDR3 DNA reads as TGTGCCAGCACCCGAGAGTCGACAGGGGTCCATGAGCAGTTCTTC. This codes for CASTRESTGVHEQFF.

The chain links TRBV7-3 to TRBJ2-3, with TRBD2 matching 7 bases. Per the germline V gene, CDR1 is SGHTA and CDR2 is FQGTGA. Unmatched junction bases numbered 1, after V lost 0 bases and J lost 1 base. The CDR3 sequence is 15 residues long. The CDR3, as DNA: TGTGCCAGCAGCTTAACCCGGGGGGGCACAGATACGCAGTATTTT. Its translation is CASSLTRGGTDTQYF.

The chain recombines TRBV30 with TRBJ2-7, with D uncertain. V shed 2 bases and J shed 4 bases, with 9 bases lying between them. CDR1 and CDR2 from the germline V gene are GTSNPN and SVGIG (reference sequence). CDR3 length equals 12 residues. The CDR3 DNA sequence: TGTGCCTGGAGTCCAAACAGTTACGAGCAGTACTTC. Translated: CAWSPNSYEQYF.

The V gene is TRBV19, the J gene TRBJ2-2, with D perhaps matching TRBD2 (6 bases). Trimming took 10 bases from V and 7 from J, leaving 16 bases between them. The germline V gene has CDR1 LNHDA and CDR2 SQIVND (reference sequence). This CDR3 comprises 13 residues. CDR3 in DNA: TGTGCCACCTCGGAGGGTAGCGGCGGGGAGCTGTTTTTT. Amino acid sequence: CATSEGSGGELFF.

The V gene is TRBV15, the J gene TRBJ1-6, with D perhaps matching TRBD1 (5 bases). In germline, CDR1 is LNHNV, CDR2 YYDKDF (reference sequence). This CDR3 is built from 15 residues. V was clipped by 4 bases and J by 5 bases, with 12 bases between them. CDR3 amino acids: CATSKVQGDNSPLHF. The DNA for the CDR3 is TGTGCCACCAGCAAAGTCCAGGGAGATAATTCACCCCTCCACTTT.